Sequencing of this TCR beta chain was carried out in a study of breast tumors, draining lymph nodes, adjacent tissues. Samples came from axillary lymph nodes draining the breast cancer. TCRdb re-derived calls from the multiplex PCR reads in MiXCR, one entry per CDR3 protein. The data hold 200,000 to 250,000 distinct CDR3 sequences, with around 34% observed a single time. This sequence originates from a female donor with breast cancer. Some clones in this sample may be carry-over from other donors' samples. Material for sequencing was axillary lymph node tissue.

The CDR3 coding sequence is TGTGCCAGCATAGGGGGAGGAGATACGCAGTATTTT. Its translation is CASIGGGDTQYF. The chain joins TRBV2 to TRBJ2-3; either TRBD1 or TRBD2 may supply D (6 bases each). Trimming pared 7 bases from V and 5 bases from J, leaving 10 bases between. Germline CDR1 and CDR2: SNHLY and FYNNEI. This CDR3 region has 12 residues.